This T cell receptor (beta chain) was found in a study of blood T cell repertoires in COVID-19. About the study: Whether acute or convalescent, the COVID-19 samples came from the United States, Italy and Spain. From T cells, B-cell-depleted T cells, or PBMCs came the material, which was cDNA or gDNA.

Authors' analysis steps: Using reference gene primer amplification, nucleated cell counts were estimated. Method: immunoSEQ multiplex PCR; TCRdb's copy keeps in-frame clones and lacks some. The DNA gave D and trimming, while V, J and clone size come from that table. The sample records about 300,000 clones, 80% to 90% being singletons. After removal of 6 bases from V and 1 base from J, the junction contained 7 bases not matched to a gene. The germline V gene encodes CDR1 SQVTM and CDR2 ANQGSEA. The CDR3 runs 14 residues. The rearrangement links TRBV29-1 to TRBJ1-2; 8 bases agree with TRBD1. Sequenced input: peripheral blood. The clonotype comes from a woman between 50 and 59 years old with acute or convalescent COVID-19. CDR3 protein: CSVDRVYDNYGYTF. The DNA of the CDR3 is TGCAGCGTGGACAGGGTTTACGATAACTATGGCTACACCTTC.